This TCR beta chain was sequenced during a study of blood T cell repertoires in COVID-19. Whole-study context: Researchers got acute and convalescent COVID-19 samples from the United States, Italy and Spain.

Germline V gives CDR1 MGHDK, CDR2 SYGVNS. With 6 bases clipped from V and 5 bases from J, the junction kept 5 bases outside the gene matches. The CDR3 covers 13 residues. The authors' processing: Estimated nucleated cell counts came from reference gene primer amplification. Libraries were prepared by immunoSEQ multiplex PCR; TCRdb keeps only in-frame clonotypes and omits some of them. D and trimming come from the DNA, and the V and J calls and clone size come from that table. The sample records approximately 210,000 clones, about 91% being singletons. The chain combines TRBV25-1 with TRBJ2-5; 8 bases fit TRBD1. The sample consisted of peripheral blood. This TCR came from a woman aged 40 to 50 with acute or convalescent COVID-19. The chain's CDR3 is CASRTGAVETQYF. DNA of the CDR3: TGTGCCAGCAGGACAGGGGCGGTGGAGACCCAGTACTTC.